These 13 T cell receptor beta chains originate from one sample sequenced in a study of OX40 agonist ivuxolimab in advanced cancers. Repertoires were generated with immunoSEQ multiplex PCR, while TCRdb's copy carries only in-frame clones and drops some. The sample has about 80,000 clones; around 88% are singletons. This specimen consisted of CD4+ or CD8+ T cells sorted from blood, obtained in a trial of the OX40 agonist ivuxolimab. These receptors originate from an adult with an advanced solid tumor such as melanoma, head and neck, liver or kidney cancer.

The chain has TRBV11-3 and TRBJ2-3, with D tentatively TRBD1 (6 bases). Trimming stripped 4 bases from V and 5 bases from J, with 10 bases between. The CDR3 spans 13 residues. Germline CDR1 SGHNT, CDR2 YENEEA. CDR3 coding DNA: TGTGCCAGCAGCTCAGGGGCCAGAGATACGCAGTATTTT. Protein sequence: CASSSGARDTQYF.

This clone was counted once. The V call is TRBV6-5, the J call TRBJ2-5; D may be TRBD2 (6 bases). The J call is doubtful: the DNA matches TRBJ2-7 better. This CDR3 comprises 15 residues. Germline CDR1 MNHEY, CDR2 SVGAGI. This CDR3 is CASSYSIGLTYEQYF. CDR3 nucleotide sequence: TGTGCCAGCAGTTACTCGATTGGACTAACCTACGAGCAGTACTTC.

This clone was counted a few times. The rearrangement joins TRBV19 to TRBJ1-5; 8 bases agree with TRBD1. The CDR3 covers 14 residues. Germline V lookup: CDR1 LNHDA, CDR2 SQIVND (reference sequence). The J segment lost 9 bases and the V segment lost 4 bases, leaving 8 bases of the junction unmatched. CDR3 nucleotide sequence: TGTGCCAGTAGTAGACAGGGGCCCCAATGGCCCCAGCATTTT. It specifies CASSRQGPQWPQHF.

The chain links TRBV7-3 to TRBJ2-2, with D perhaps being TRBD1 or TRBD2 (5 bases each). Germline V gives CDR1 SGHTA, CDR2 FQGTGA. Trimming left V 6 bases short and J 7 bases short, with 9 bases between. The CDR3 extends over 12 amino acids. The CDR3 protein is CASREGIGELFF. The CDR3 region has the DNA TGTGCCAGCAGAGAGGGGATCGGGGAGCTGTTTTTT.

V is TRBV15 and J is TRBJ2-7; tentatively, D is TRBD2 (5 bases). Trimming cost V 0 bases and J 3 bases, with 9 bases left between them. CDR3 size: 14 residues. Germline CDR1 and CDR2: LNHNV and YYDKDF (reference sequence). The CDR3 spells CATSRDTGNYEQYF. In DNA, the CDR3 is TGTGCCACCAGCAGAGATACGGGAAACTACGAGCAGTACTTC.

Comment on this clone: This sample also contains other DNA sequences that code for the same CDR3. The rearrangement uses TRBV5-1 and TRBJ1-3; no reliable D call. Germline-derived CDR1 and CDR2 are SGHRS and YFSETQ. V was shortened by 1 base and J by 0 bases, with 5 bases between the two germline ends. This CDR3 comprises 14 residues. Here the CDR3 DNA reads TGCGCCAGCAGCTTGAGCGTCTCTGGAAACACCATATATTTT. Its translation: CASSLSVSGNTIYF.

The sample holds one count of this clone. The rearrangement uses TRBV5-1 and TRBJ1-2; 7 positions agree with TRBD1. Looked up from germline, CDR1 is SGHRS and CDR2 is YFSETQ. The V and J ends lost 0 bases and 2 bases, in that order; junction bases with no gene match: 7. The CDR3 is 16 amino acids. The CDR3 here is CASSLGTPGQNYGYTF. The CDR3 coding sequence is TGCGCCAGCAGCTTGGGGACACCGGGACAGAACTATGGCTACACCTTC.

This rearrangement joins TRBV7-9 to TRBJ2-2; TRBD2 might be the D (6 bases). The CDR3 is 14 amino acids. V dropped 2 bases and J dropped 7 bases, with 11 bases sitting between them. Germline loops: CDR1 SEHNR, CDR2 FQNEAQ (reference sequence). CDR3 region: CASSLWGDRGELFF. CDR3 bases: TGTGCCAGCAGCTTATGGGGGGATCGCGGGGAGCTGTTTTTT. The whole variable domain, filled in from reference TRBV7-9 and TRBJ2-2, reads DTGVSQNPRHKITKRGQNVTFRCDPISEHNRLYWYRQTLGQGPEFLTYFQNEAQLEKSRLLSDRFSAERPKGSFSTLEIQRTEQGDSAMYLCASSLWGDRGELFFGEGSRLTVL.

The V and J genes are TRBV2 and TRBJ1-5; TRBD1 aligns across 8 bases. The trim removed 6 bases at V and 7 bases at J, leaving 5 bases unmatched. The CDR3 has 13 amino acids. Per the germline V gene, CDR1 is SNHLY and CDR2 is FYNNEI. The CDR3 coding sequence is TGTGCCAGCAGCGGGACAGGCGACCAGCCCCAGCATTTT. Translated, it gives CASSGTGDQPQHF.

The chain links TRBV4-2 to TRBJ2-5; 8 bases agree with TRBD2. Germline V gene sequence: CDR1 LGHNA, CDR2 YNFKEQ. V was pared by 1 base and J by 1 base, with 5 bases of the junction left unmatched. CDR3 length equals 16 residues. CDR3 DNA: TGTGCCAGCAGCCAAGGGGTAGCGGGGTTCCAAGAGACCCAGTACTTC. It specifies CASSQGVAGFQETQYF.

V gene TRBV15 combines with J gene TRBJ2-7; D is perhaps TRBD1 (6 bases). This CDR3 region has 15 residues. The ends were cut back, 2 bases at V and 1 base at J, with 12 bases in the middle. Germline CDR1 reads LNHNV; CDR2 reads YYDKDF (reference sequence). This CDR3 is CATSRSKGDSYEQYF. The CDR3 DNA reads TGTGCCACCAGCAGAAGCAAGGGGGATTCCTACGAGCAGTACTTC.

The rearrangement joins TRBV5-1 to TRBJ1-6; D uncertain. The V gene's germline CDR1 is SGHRS and CDR2 YFSETQ. The CDR3 is 16 residues long. V gave up 0 bases and J gave up 6 bases, with 13 bases separating them. The CDR3 loop reads CASSLAMVSANSPLHF. The CDR3 DNA is TGCGCCAGCAGCTTGGCGATGGTGTCGGCTAATTCACCCCTCCACTTT.

V gene TRBV7-8 combines with J gene TRBJ1-2; D not certain. The CDR3 is made up of 16 amino acids. With 5 bases removed from V and 4 bases from J, the gap between germline ends came to 20 bases. Per germline, CDR1 SGHVS and CDR2 FQNEAQ. The DNA of the CDR3 is TGTGCCAGCAGCCCCGACTTAAACCGGGCAGTCTATGGCTACACCTTC. Its protein product is CASSPDLNRAVYGYTF.